This T cell receptor beta chain was captured in a study of blood T cell repertoires in COVID-19. The V gene lost 2 bases and the J gene lost 0 bases, with 11 bases spanning the gap. CDR1 is MNHNS, CDR2 SASEGT, per germline. The CDR3 is made up of 16 amino acids. Method: immunoSEQ multiplex PCR; TCRdb's copy keeps in-frame clones and lacks some. The profile covers about 400,000 clones, with around nine tenths appearing a single time and about 1.7% taken by the ten largest. This chain links TRBV6-1 with TRBJ2-1, with D perhaps matching TRBD1 (5 bases). The sample was PBMCs or T cells enriched from blood (not recorded which). This TCR came from a woman aged 25 to 39 who had recovered from COVID-19. CDR3 protein: CASSEWGSSSYNEQFF. CDR3 nucleotides: TGTGCCAGCAGTGAATGGGGCTCGAGCTCCTACAATGAGCAGTTCTTC.